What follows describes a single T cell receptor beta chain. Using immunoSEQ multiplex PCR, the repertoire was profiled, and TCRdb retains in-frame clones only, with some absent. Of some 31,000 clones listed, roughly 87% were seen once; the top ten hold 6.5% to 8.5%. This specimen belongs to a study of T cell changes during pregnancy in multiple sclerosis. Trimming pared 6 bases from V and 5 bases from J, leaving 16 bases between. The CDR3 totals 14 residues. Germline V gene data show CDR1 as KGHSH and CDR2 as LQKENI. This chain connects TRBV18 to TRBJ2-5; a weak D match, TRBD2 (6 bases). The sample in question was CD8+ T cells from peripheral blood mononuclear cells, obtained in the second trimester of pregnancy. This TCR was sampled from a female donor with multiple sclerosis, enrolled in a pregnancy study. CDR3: CASSGETSLETQYF. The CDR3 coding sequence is TGTGCCAGCTCGGGGGAGACTAGTTTGGAGACCCAGTACTTC.